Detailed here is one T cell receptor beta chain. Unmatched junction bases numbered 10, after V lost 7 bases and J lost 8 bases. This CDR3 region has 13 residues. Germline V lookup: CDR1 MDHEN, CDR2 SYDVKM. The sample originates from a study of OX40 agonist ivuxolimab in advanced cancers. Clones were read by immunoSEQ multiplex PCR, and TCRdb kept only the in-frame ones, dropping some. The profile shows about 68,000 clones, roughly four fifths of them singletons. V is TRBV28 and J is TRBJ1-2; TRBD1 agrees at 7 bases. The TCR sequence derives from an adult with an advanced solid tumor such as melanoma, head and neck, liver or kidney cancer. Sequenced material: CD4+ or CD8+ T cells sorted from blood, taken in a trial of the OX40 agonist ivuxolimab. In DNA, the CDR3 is TGTGCCAGCACCCAGGGGGTATCGAGAGGCTACACCTTC. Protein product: CASTQGVSRGYTF.